Sequencing of this TCR beta chain was carried out in a study of OX40 agonist ivuxolimab in advanced cancers. Study overall: Patients received the agonistic anti-OX40 (CD134) antibody ivuxolimab.

Trimming cost V 5 bases and J 0 bases, with 2 bases left between them. This CDR3 is built from 12 residues. Germline V gene data show CDR1 as SGHVS and CDR2 as FQNEAQ. TCRdb keeps only in-frame clones here, not all; method: immunoSEQ multiplex PCR. The repertoire holds 30,000 to 50,000 clones, approximately 90% seen once, with approximately 0.52% in the top ten. The sequencing used CD4+ or CD8+ T cells sorted from blood, collected in a trial of the OX40 agonist ivuxolimab. The TCR originated in an adult with an advanced solid tumor such as melanoma, head and neck, liver or kidney cancer. This rearrangement joins TRBV7-8 to TRBJ1-3; D is unresolved. CDR3 region: CASSPSGNTIYF. CDR3 coding DNA: TGTGCCAGCAGCCCCTCTGGAAACACCATATATTTT.